These 8 T cell receptor beta chains came from one sample sequenced in a study of blood T cell repertoires in COVID-19. TCRdb's table, derived via immunoSEQ multiplex PCR, lists solely in-frame clones and lacks some. The data hold some 500,000 clones, with around 90% observed a single time. The specimen sequenced was peripheral blood. Source of these receptors: a woman in her forties or fifties with COVID-19, enrolled during active disease.

This chain links TRBV19 with TRBJ1-1, with TRBD1 matching over 8 bases. Germline values: CDR1 LNHDA, CDR2 SQIVND (reference sequence). This CDR3 region has 16 residues. The V gene end was trimmed by 9 bases and the J gene end by 1 base; junction bases not matched to a gene: 13. The CDR3 DNA sequence: TGTGCCAGCAGGGGCCGGACAGGGAATGCGAACACTGAAGCTTTCTTT. Its protein is CASRGRTGNANTEAFF.

A word on this clone: A junction boundary mismatches the germline segment, possibly from a read error. V gene TRBV5-1 combines with J gene TRBJ2-7; D is unclear. Germline CDR1 SGHRS, CDR2 YFSETQ. The CDR3 runs 13 residues. CDR3 in DNA: TGCGCCAGCATCTTGGAACTCTCCTACGAGCAGTACTTC. Amino acid sequence: CASILELSYEQYF.

The chain recombines TRBV2 with TRBJ1-2; D unresolved. Germline V CDR1 and CDR2: SNHLY, FYNNEI. V was cut by 8 bases and J by 4 bases, with 14 bases left in between. CDR3 size: 13 residues. The CDR3 here is CASASGDIYGYTF. The CDR3 DNA follows: TGTGCCAGCGCATCCGGGGATATCTATGGCTACACCTTC. The full variable domain, its missing parts supplied by reference TRBV2 and TRBJ1-2, is EPEVTQTPSHQVTQMGQEVILRCVPISNHLYFYWYRQILGQKVEFLVSFYNNEISEKSEIFDDQFSVERPDGSNFTLKIRSTKLEDSAMYFCASASGDIYGYTFGSGTRLTVV.

The J gene is TRBJ1-1, the V gene TRBV25-1, with 10 bases lining up with TRBD1. V was clipped by 1 base and J by 5 bases; unmatched bases: 1. This CDR3 spans 14 amino acids. Germline values: CDR1 MGHDK, CDR2 SYGVNS. CDR3 coding DNA: TGTGCCAGCAGTGAATGGACAGGGGGGACTGAAGCTTTCTTT. It codes for CASSEWTGGTEAFF.

This chain connects TRBV2 to TRBJ1-1; 11 nucleotides agree with TRBD1. Germline V gene lookup returns CDR1 SNHLY and CDR2 FYNNEI. Trimming cost V 3 bases and J 4 bases; bases outside gene matches: 7. The CDR3 extends over 16 amino acids. The CDR3 spells CASSDLGQGVGTEAFF. The DNA of the CDR3 is TGTGCCAGCAGTGATCTGGGACAGGGGGTAGGCACTGAAGCTTTCTTT. The complete variable domain, with remaining parts taken from reference TRBV2 and TRBJ1-1, reads EPEVTQTPSHQVTQMGQEVILRCVPISNHLYFYWYRQILGQKVEFLVSFYNNEISEKSEIFDDQFSVERPDGSNFTLKIRSTKLEDSAMYFCASSDLGQGVGTEAFFGQGTRLTVV.

The sample holds one count of this clone. The chain combines TRBV28 with TRBJ2-7; TRBD2 matches at 7 bases. Trimming at V came to 7 bases and at J to 7 bases, leaving 19 bases not matched to a gene. The germline V gene has CDR1 MDHEN and CDR2 SYDVKM. CDR3 size: 16 residues. In nucleotides, the CDR3 is TGTGCCAGCACCCCTCAGGGAGGGGCGAGATCAGGGGAGCAGTACTTC. Its protein is CASTPQGGARSGEQYF.

The chain combines TRBV6-5 with TRBJ2-1, with 9 positions matching TRBD1. The V gene end was trimmed by 2 bases and the J gene end by 5 bases; junction bases not matched to a gene: 4. The V gene's germline CDR1 is MNHEY and CDR2 SVGAGI. The CDR3 loop spans 15 amino acids. The CDR3 DNA is TGTGCCAGCAGTTACCCCGGGACAGGGAACAATGAGCAGTTCTTC. Translated, it gives CASSYPGTGNNEQFF.

The J gene is TRBJ2-5, the V gene TRBV24-1; 9 nucleotides match TRBD1. Losses at the gene ends were 7 bases for V and 4 bases for J; bases not matched to a gene: 12. Germline CDR1 reads KGHDR; CDR2 reads SFDVKD. The CDR3 spans 16 residues. CDR3 sequence: CATRARGQGPGETQYF. CDR3 bases: TGTGCCACCAGGGCCCGAGGACAGGGGCCAGGAGAGACCCAGTACTTC.